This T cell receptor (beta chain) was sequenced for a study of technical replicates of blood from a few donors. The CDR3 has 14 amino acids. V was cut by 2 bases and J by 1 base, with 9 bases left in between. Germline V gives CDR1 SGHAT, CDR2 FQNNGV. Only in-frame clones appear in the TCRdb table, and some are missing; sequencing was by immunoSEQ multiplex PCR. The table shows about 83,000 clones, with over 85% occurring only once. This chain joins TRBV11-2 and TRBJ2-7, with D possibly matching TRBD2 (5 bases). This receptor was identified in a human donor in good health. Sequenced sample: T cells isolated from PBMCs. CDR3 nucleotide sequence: TGTGCCAGCAGCTTAATGGGCGGGTCCTACGAGCAGTACTTC. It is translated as CASSLMGGSYEQYF.